This T cell receptor (beta chain) was captured in a study of Graves' ophthalmopathy and Graves' hyperthyroidism. Whole-study results and caveats: This model predicted ophthalmopathy progression (sensitivity around 71%, specificity 72% to 85%). Separation of ophthalmopathy from stable hyperthyroidism was achieved by a 13-signature model, at about 91% sensitivity and approximately 84% specificity. Blood also carried most expanded thyroid clonotypes exceeding 0.001 frequency.

The CDR3 has 16 amino acids. Germline values: CDR1 MRHNA, CDR2 SNTAGT. The V and J ends lost 0 bases and 4 bases, in that order; junction bases with no gene match: 1. In its sample, this clonotype was seen many times. Antigen unknown. CDR3 regions of TCR beta were amplified from RNA transcripts. HTBI primers served in a first-round RT-PCR, which a second-round multiplex PCR followed. TCRdb analysed the multiplex PCR reads with MiXCR anew, one entry per CDR3 protein. Of more than 40,000 distinct CDR3 sequences listed, less than 65% are singletons. Moderate-to-severe activity, CAS ≥3, NOSPECS ≥4 and a duration under 3 months were seen in donors with ophthalmopathy.

Sequenced input: peripheral blood. This clonotype originated in an adult man with Graves' ophthalmopathy. The rearrangement uses TRBV6-4 and TRBJ2-5; 14 nucleotides line up with TRBD2. For the CDR3, the DNA is TGTGCCAGCAGTGACTCGACTAGCGGGGGGGCAGAGACCCAGTACTTC. Protein: CASSDSTSGGAETQYF.